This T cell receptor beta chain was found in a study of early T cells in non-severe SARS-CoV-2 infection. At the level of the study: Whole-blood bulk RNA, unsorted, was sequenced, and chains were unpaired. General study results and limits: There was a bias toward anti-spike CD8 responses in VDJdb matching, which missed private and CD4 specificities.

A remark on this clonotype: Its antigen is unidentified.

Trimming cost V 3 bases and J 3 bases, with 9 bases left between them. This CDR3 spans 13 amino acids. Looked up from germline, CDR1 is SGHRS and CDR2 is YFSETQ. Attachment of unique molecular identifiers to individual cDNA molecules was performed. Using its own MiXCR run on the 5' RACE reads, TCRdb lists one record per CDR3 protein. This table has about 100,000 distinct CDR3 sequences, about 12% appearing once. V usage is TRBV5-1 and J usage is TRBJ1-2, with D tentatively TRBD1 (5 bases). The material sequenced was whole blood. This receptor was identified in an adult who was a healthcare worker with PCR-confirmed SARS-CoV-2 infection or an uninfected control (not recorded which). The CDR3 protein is CASSSMGDYGYTF. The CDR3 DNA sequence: TGCGCCAGCAGCTCGATGGGGGACTATGGCTACACCTTC.